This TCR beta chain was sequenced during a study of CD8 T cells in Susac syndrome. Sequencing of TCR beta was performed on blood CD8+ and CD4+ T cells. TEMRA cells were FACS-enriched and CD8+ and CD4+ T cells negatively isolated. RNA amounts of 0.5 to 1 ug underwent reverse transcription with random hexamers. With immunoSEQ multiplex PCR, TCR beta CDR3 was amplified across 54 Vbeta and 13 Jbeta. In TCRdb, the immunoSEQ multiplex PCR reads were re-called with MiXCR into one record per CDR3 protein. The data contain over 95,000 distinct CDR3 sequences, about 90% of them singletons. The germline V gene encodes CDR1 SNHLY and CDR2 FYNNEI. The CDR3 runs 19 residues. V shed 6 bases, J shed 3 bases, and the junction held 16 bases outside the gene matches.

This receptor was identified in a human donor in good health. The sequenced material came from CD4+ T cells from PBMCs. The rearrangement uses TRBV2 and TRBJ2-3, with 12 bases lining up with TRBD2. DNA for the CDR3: TGTGCCAGCAGCGATCCTTATCAGCGGACTAGCGGGACGACAGATACGCAGTATTTT. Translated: CASSDPYQRTSGTTDTQYF.